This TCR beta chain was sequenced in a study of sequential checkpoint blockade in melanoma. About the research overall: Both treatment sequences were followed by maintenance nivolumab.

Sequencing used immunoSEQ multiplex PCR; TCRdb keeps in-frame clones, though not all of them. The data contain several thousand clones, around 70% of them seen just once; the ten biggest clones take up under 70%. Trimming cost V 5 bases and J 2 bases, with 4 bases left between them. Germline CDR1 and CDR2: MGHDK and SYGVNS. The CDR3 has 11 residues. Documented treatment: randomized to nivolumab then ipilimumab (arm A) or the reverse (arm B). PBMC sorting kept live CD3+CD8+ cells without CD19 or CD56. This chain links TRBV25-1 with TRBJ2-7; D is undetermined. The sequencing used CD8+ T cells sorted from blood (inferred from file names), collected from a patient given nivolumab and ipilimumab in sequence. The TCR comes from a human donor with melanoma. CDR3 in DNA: TGTGCCAGCAGTCCGGCCTACGAGCAGTACTTC. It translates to CASSPAYEQYF.